This TCR beta chain was documented in a study of sequential checkpoint blockade in melanoma (dated by TCRdb to between 2017 and 2020). A note on the overall study: Patients were assigned by 1:1 randomization to either first-line nivolumab followed by ipilimumab (arm A) or ipilimumab followed by nivolumab (arm B). The same lesion was the source of approximately 80% of the matched pre- and post-treatment tumor biopsy pairs. DNA from approximately 91 pretreatment melanoma tumor samples was subjected to TCRbeta immunosequencing. For approximately 22 patients, matched tumor biopsies were taken both before treatment and at week 13, after single-agent nivolumab (arm A) or ipilimumab (arm B). Both trial sequences were followed by maintenance nivolumab. What the study reported, not specific to this receptor: PD-L1 staining and CD8+ T-cell counts correlated with tumor T-cell fraction and clonality, whereas mutational load did not. Patients whose tumor T-cell fraction and clonality increased by week 13 were about 30 times more likely to achieve clinical benefit. The model for predicting response that combines TCR metrics with mutation burden needs to be validated in larger, independent patient cohorts. Among patients in arm A, the nivolumab-first arm, pretreatment tumor TIL clonality was associated with response (P = .04). Small sample sizes and reduced statistical power limited the within-arm analyses of tumor T-cell fraction.

TCRbeta CDR3 regions were immunosequenced from genomic DNA with the immunoSEQ Assay. Genomic DNA was amplified by bias-controlled multiplex PCR before high-throughput sequencing. The paper's data handling went like this. To quantify the absolute abundance of each unique TCRbeta CDR3 region, the sequences were collapsed and filtered. Clonality was defined as 1 minus Pielou's evenness and was calculated using productive rearrangements only. To compute tumor T-cell fraction, TCRbeta template counts were normalized to usable DNA, with usable DNA estimated from several housekeeping genes. A previously published method was used to identify clones whose frequencies were significantly greater in on-treatment samples than in baseline samples. TCRdb stores this immuneACCESS table with in-frame sequences only. Part of the clones is absent; in the studies checked, under half of the shortfall reflects unresolved V genes, and no reason is known for the rest. From that table come the V and J calls and clone size; the DNA was used to work out D and trimming. For this sample the table gives about 8,900 clones, of which 23% were detected only once. The ten largest clones represent more than 13% of the sample.

The sample's treatment or condition label is to be understood as: randomized to nivolumab then ipilimumab (arm A) or the reverse (arm B). Prior DNA-damaging chemotherapy had not been received by any trial patient. Samples were obtained from patients with melanoma enrolled in CheckMate 064, a randomized, open-label phase II trial of sequential checkpoint blockade. Genomic DNA from formalin-fixed paraffin-embedded (FFPE) tissue samples was used for tumor TCR sequencing. In its sample, this clone was seen many times. Which antigen it targets is not known. Base-call qualities are not available, and no considerably larger clone is one nucleotide away. The receptor comes from a human donor with melanoma. Sample: tumor tissue (inferred from file names), taken from a patient given nivolumab and ipilimumab in sequence.

The DNA is as follows: TGTGCCAGCAGCCGTCGTGAGGGAGGGAGAATTAACTATGGCTACACCTTC. This codes for CASSRREGGRINYGYTF. The rearranged chain carries TRBV11-3 and TRBJ1-2; the D gene cannot be named for sure. Counted from cysteine to phenylalanine, this CDR3 has 17 amino acids. Left in the record is the CDR3 DNA by itself, 51 bases read in frame from the first base. Trimming at the junction amounts to 5 bases on V and 1 base on J, and the germline ends lie 20 bases apart. The germline V gene yields SGHNT for CDR1 and YENEEA for CDR2.